A single T cell receptor beta chain is shown here with its context. TCRdb keeps only in-frame clones here, not all; method: immunoSEQ multiplex PCR. Of 300,000 to 400,000 clones in the sample, around 90% were seen once. This sample was taken from a study of blood T cell repertoires in COVID-19. With V trimmed by 2 bases and J by 2 bases, 9 bases remained unmatched. CDR3 length equals 16 residues. Germline V gene sequence: CDR1 MGHRA, CDR2 YSYEKL. Source material: peripheral blood. The chain carries TRBV4-1 and TRBJ2-7; 7 bases agree with TRBD1. This clonotype was obtained from a woman in her 30s with COVID-19, enrolled during active disease. The CDR3 is CASSQIPGTAAYEQYF. The CDR3, as DNA: TGCGCCAGCAGCCAAATACCCGGGACAGCAGCCTACGAGCAGTACTTC.